What follows are 25 T cell receptor beta chains derived from one specimen sequenced in a study of metastatic and nonmetastatic thyroid tumors. TCRdb re-clonotyped the PCR reads via MiXCR. The table records some 26,000 clones, roughly 3.5% of them present only once. There were no patients who had received any treatment before thyroid surgery. Sequencing was performed on blood. The receptors come from a male donor with papillary thyroid cancer or a benign thyroid nodule (not recorded which). Some clones in this sample may be carry-over from other donors' samples.

This clone was seen ten or more times. V and J are TRBV28 and TRBJ2-4; 7 bases are a match to TRBD2. Germline V CDR1 and CDR2: MDHEN, SYDVKM. The CDR3 is 16 residues long. The junction had 8 bases not matched to a gene; V was cut back by 5 bases and J by 1 base. The CDR3 DNA reads as TGTGCCAGCAGTCCGCTAGCGGCAGGTGCCAAAAACATTCAGTACTTC. Translation gives CASSPLAAGAKNIQYF.

This clone was counted between two and nine times. The gene calls are TRBV4-2 and TRBJ1-4, with TRBD1 identical over 12 bases. Trimming took 5 bases from V and 7 from J; bases not matched to a gene: 2. Germline CDR1 is LGHNA and CDR2 is YNFKEQ. This CDR3 spans 14 amino acids. CDR3 sequence: CASSGTGGFEKLFF. CDR3 sequence (DNA): TGTGCCAGCAGCGGGACAGGGGGCTTTGAAAAACTGTTTTTT.

In the case of this clone: The conserved phenylalanine or tryptophan is not found at the CDR3 terminus, so this likely reflects a read error. CDR3: CASSERGLHDEQFS. For the CDR3, the DNA is TGTGCCAGCAGTGAAAGGGGACTACATGATGAGCAGTTCTCC. This rearrangement joins TRBV6-1 to TRBJ2-1; 7 bases map to TRBD2. In germline, CDR1 is MNHNS, CDR2 SASEGT. The CDR3 sequence is 14 residues long. V shed 2 bases and J 8 bases; nucleotides not matched to a gene: 6.

Note on this clone: This may be a read error, as it is one base from a much larger clone. J is TRBJ2-6 and V is TRBV10-3, with D perhaps matching TRBD1 (6 bases). V was cut by 7 bases and J by 2 bases, with 9 bases left in between. Germline CDR1 reads ENHRY; CDR2 reads SYGVKD. CDR3 length equals 14 residues. The DNA for the CDR3 is TGTGCCATCATCCCAGGGGCTGGGGCCAACGTCCTGACTTTC. Translated, it gives CAIIPGAGANVLTF.

This clone was found a few times. The gene calls are TRBV9 and TRBJ2-7, with D unclear. With 2 bases removed from V and 13 bases from J, the gap between germline ends came to 16 bases. Per germline, CDR1 SGDLS and CDR2 YYNGEE. The CDR3 is 12 residues long. CDR3 nucleotide sequence: TGTGCCAGCAGCGTGCTAGGTGGCGATCAATACTTC. It is translated as CASSVLGGDQYF.

This clone has ten or more counts. The V and J genes are TRBV4-3 and TRBJ1-1, with D possibly matching TRBD1 (6 bases). CDR1 LGHNA and CDR2 YSLEER come from the germline V gene. Trimming removed 1 base from V and 1 base from J, with 13 bases in between. The CDR3 extends over 16 amino acids. CDR3 DNA sequence: TGCGCCAGCAGCCAAGCCCTGGACAGCAAGAACACTGAAGCTTTCTTT. Amino acids: CASSQALDSKNTEAFF.

This rearrangement joins TRBV11-3 to TRBJ2-3; no definite D call. Trimming removed 4 bases at V and 7 bases at J, with 9 bases between. In germline, CDR1 is SGHNT, CDR2 YENEEA. The CDR3 extends over 12 amino acids. The CDR3 sequence is CASSSVGNTQYF. The CDR3 coding sequence is TGTGCCAGCAGCTCTGTAGGGAATACGCAGTATTTT.

This clone was detected a few times. This rearrangement joins TRBV6-9 to TRBJ1-1, with a weak D call TRBD1 (6 bases). V dropped 3 bases and J dropped 6 bases, with 14 bases sitting between them. Germline CDR1 is MNHGY and CDR2 is SVAAGI. This CDR3 is built from 14 residues. The CDR3 sequence is CASSYRAGDPEAFF. The CDR3 coding sequence is TGTGCCAGCAGTTACAGAGCAGGGGATCCTGAAGCTTTCTTT.

This clone was detected many times. The chain uses TRBV5-1 and TRBJ2-7; D is tentatively TRBD1 or TRBD2 (7 bases each). From germline, CDR1 is SGHRS and CDR2 YFSETQ. Trimming took off 0 bases at V and 6 bases at J, with 25 bases between the two ends. The CDR3 runs to 18 residues. CDR3 sequence reads: CASSLGRDSGALGGEQYF. The CDR3 DNA follows: TGCGCCAGCAGCTTGGGCCGGGACAGCGGGGCCCTGGGGGGCGAGCAGTACTTC.

The table lists this clone with many counts. V and J are TRBV6-1 and TRBJ1-4; 7 nucleotides align to TRBD1. Germline V gene lookup returns CDR1 MNHNS and CDR2 SASEGT. This CDR3 is 16 amino acids long. The V gene end was trimmed by 0 bases and the J gene end by 8 bases; junction bases not matched to a gene: 9. CDR3 residues: CASSEADDRVGEKLFF. The CDR3 region has the DNA TGTGCCAGCAGTGAAGCGGATGACAGGGTTGGAGAAAAACTGTTTTTT.

This chain links TRBV7-9 with TRBJ2-1, with a tentative D call TRBD1 (5 bases). Germline loops: CDR1 SEHNR, CDR2 FQNEAQ (reference sequence). The CDR3 runs to 13 residues. Trimming pared 5 bases from V and 1 base from J, leaving 6 bases between. The CDR3 nucleotides are TGTGCCAGCAGCCGACAGTCCTACAATGAGCAGTTCTTC. It yields the protein CASSRQSYNEQFF.

Within the sample, this clone is medium-sized. This chain links TRBV6-1 with TRBJ2-3; maybe TRBD2 (6 bases). The CDR3 totals 12 residues. The germline V and J ends were trimmed by 8 bases and 0 bases, with 6 bases remaining between them. CDR1 and CDR2 from the germline V gene are MNHNS and SASEGT. This CDR3 is CASRESTDTQYF. CDR3 bases: TGTGCCAGCCGGGAGAGCACAGATACGCAGTATTTT.

This clone came up many times. This chain links TRBV19 with TRBJ1-2; TRBD1 aligns across 7 bases. Germline CDR1 and CDR2: LNHDA and SQIVND (reference sequence). J gave up 7 bases and V 7 bases, and 9 bases lay outside the gene matches. This CDR3 has 13 amino acids. CDR3 nucleotides: TGTGCCAGTACATCAAGGGGGACAGCTGGCTACACCTTC. This codes for CASTSRGTAGYTF.

V is TRBV6-1 and J is TRBJ1-1, with 10 positions matching TRBD1. The CDR3 totals 13 residues. V dropped 10 bases and J dropped 9; count of bases not matched to a gene: 11. From germline, CDR1 is MNHNS and CDR2 SASEGT. In nucleotides, the CDR3 is TGTGCCACCGCCTCCGGACAGGGGGGACAAGCTTTCTTT. This gives the protein CATASGQGGQAFF.

This clone rates as medium-sized (0.01 to 0.1%). The DNA of the CDR3 is TGTGCCAGCAGTTTTCAGCGCTATAGCAATCAGCCCCAGCATTTT. This codes for CASSFQRYSNQPQHF. The J gene is TRBJ1-5, the V gene TRBV6-2 or TRBV6-3; D not certain. The germline gives CDR1 MNHEY, CDR2 SVGEGT. The length of the CDR3 is 15 residues. Trimming cost V 4 bases and J 0 bases, with 10 bases left between them.

The CDR3 nucleotides are TGTGCCAGCAAATGGGACAGGGATTCACCCCTCCACTTT. Amino acid sequence: CASKWDRDSPLHF. The rearrangement links TRBV6-1 to TRBJ1-6, with 9 bases lining up with TRBD1. CDR3 length: 13 residues. Trimming at V came to 7 bases and at J to 8 bases, leaving 3 bases not matched to a gene. CDR1 is MNHNS, CDR2 SASEGT, per germline.

In its sample, this clone ranks as medium-sized. The chain combines TRBV6-1 with TRBJ2-7; maybe TRBD1 (7 bases). The germline V and J ends were trimmed by 4 bases and 3 bases, with 13 bases remaining between them. Germline V CDR1 and CDR2: MNHNS, SASEGT. This CDR3 has 14 amino acids. CDR3 sequence: CASSGGTAVYEQYF. For the CDR3, the DNA is TGTGCCAGCAGTGGCGGGACAGCAGTCTACGAGCAGTACTTC.

This clone has a count of ten or more. V is TRBV12-3 or TRBV12-4 and J is TRBJ1-1; D perhaps matches TRBD1 (5 bases). This CDR3 has 13 residues. Trimming took 6 bases from V and 7 from J, leaving 15 bases between them. CDR3 in amino acids: CASRATSGGEAFF. The DNA for the CDR3 is TGTGCCAGCAGGGCAACATCGGGGGGTGAAGCTTTCTTT.

This clone is labeled as medium-sized (0.01 to 0.1%). This chain links TRBV20-1 with TRBJ2-3; 8 bases fit TRBD1. The CDR3 is 14 amino acids. V shed 4 bases and J 1 base; nucleotides not matched to a gene: 4. Germline assignment: CDR1 DFQATT and CDR2 SNEGSKA (reference sequence). The CDR3 DNA reads as TGCAGTGCTATCTCGGACAGGGGCACAGATACGCAGTATTTT. Encoded protein: CSAISDRGTDTQYF.

The rearrangement joins TRBV12-3 or TRBV12-4 to TRBJ1-4; D is possibly TRBD1 (6 bases). CDR3 length equals 17 residues. V was trimmed by 7 bases and J by 7 bases, leaving 25 bases between them. The CDR3 bases are TGTGCCAGCATCCTATCAGGGCTCGGACAGTCTCGTGAAAAACTGTTTTTT. Protein sequence: CASILSGLGQSREKLFF.

This clone was recorded a few times. V gene TRBV11-2 combines with J gene TRBJ2-7; D is possibly TRBD1 or TRBD2 (6 bases each). Germline loops: CDR1 SGHAT, CDR2 FQNNGV. Trimming took 1 base from V and 1 from J, leaving 11 bases between them. The CDR3 is 15 residues long. The CDR3 spells CASSLVGGISYEQYF. CDR3 sequence (DNA): TGTGCCAGCAGCTTAGTAGGGGGGATATCCTACGAGCAGTACTTC.

This clone was recorded at least ten times. A single base separates this from a much larger clone, so it may be a read error. The chain is built from TRBV7-2 and TRBJ1-1; D gene uncertain. CDR1 and CDR2 from the germline V gene are SGHTA and FQGNSA. Trimming stripped 1 base from V and 1 base from J, with 4 bases between. CDR3 length equals 13 residues. The CDR3 reads CASSLDSNTEAFF. The CDR3 nucleotides read TGTGCCAGCAGCTTAGATTCGAACACTGAAGCTTTCTTT.

This clone was observed many times. The rearrangement uses TRBV7-9 and TRBJ2-2; 8 nucleotides line up with TRBD2. This CDR3 is built from 19 residues. V dropped 3 bases and J dropped 2; count of bases not matched to a gene: 14. The germline gives CDR1 SEHNR, CDR2 FQNEAQ (reference sequence). This CDR3 reads CASSFNPLAGRGNTGELFF. In DNA form, the CDR3 reads TGTGCCAGCAGCTTTAATCCCTTAGCGGGAAGGGGCAACACCGGGGAGCTGTTTTTT.

The CDR3 protein is CASSLKYGGTGGEQYF. The CDR3 bases are TGTGCCAGCAGCTTGAAATATGGCGGGACAGGAGGCGAGCAGTACTTC. The chain is built from TRBV7-9 and TRBJ2-7, with 8 nucleotides matching TRBD1. This CDR3 contains 16 residues. Germline-derived CDR1 and CDR2 are SEHNR and FQNEAQ (reference sequence). The V segment lost 3 bases and the J segment 6 bases; nucleotides outside the gene matches: 13. Combining the CDR3 with reference TRBV7-9 and TRBJ2-7 gives the whole variable domain DTGVSQNPRHKITKRGQNVTFRCDPISEHNRLYWYRQTLGQGPEFLTYFQNEAQLEKSRLLSDRFSAERPKGSFSTLEIQRTEQGDSAMYLCASSLKYGGTGGEQYFGPGTRLTVT.

This clone is medium-sized (0.01 to 0.1%) in the sample. V is TRBV2 and J is TRBJ1-2; D is possibly TRBD1 (5 bases). From germline, CDR1 is SNHLY and CDR2 FYNNEI. The CDR3 totals 12 residues. Trimming removed 8 bases from V and 4 bases from J, with 11 bases in between. The CDR3 DNA reads as TGTGCCAGCGGGGGTGGTCCCTATGGCTACACCTTC. Its protein product is CASGGGPYGYTF.